What follows is one T cell receptor beta chain and its context. Its antigen is unidentified. This sample is part of a study of monozygotic twins with inflammatory bowel disease. Study results and limitations: IBD patients had lower TCRbeta diversity (inverse Simpson) than healthy co-twins. Support for any single strong IBD-associated signal or clonotype was not found.

The germline V gene has CDR1 SQVTM and CDR2 ANQGSEA. The CDR3 runs 13 residues. Using the 5' RACE reads, TCRdb records one entry per CDR3 protein without DNA. The listing contains about 300,000 distinct CDR3 sequences. Sample: blood. This TCR came from a human donor with ulcerative colitis or Crohn's disease, or a healthy co-twin of an affected twin (not recorded which). The chain recombines TRBV29-1 with TRBJ2-2; TCRdb reports TRBD1, a call that lacks DNA to check it against. This CDR3 is CSVGQGDTGELFF.